One and the same sample provided the 21 T cell receptor beta chains below, sequenced in a study of cytomegalovirus exposure and HLA in healthy donors. Primers included in the PCR were 60 Vbeta and 13 Jbeta primers. Some clones are missing from TCRdb's copy, which holds only in-frame ones; the method was immunoSEQ multiplex PCR. The table records roughly 200,000 clones, about 83% of them present only once. The sequenced sample consisted of PBMCs. The source of these receptors is a female donor in good health and CMV-seronegative.

This chain uses TRBV30 with TRBJ2-1; tentative D call: TRBD2 (5 bases). Trimming left V 0 bases short and J 6 bases short, with 9 bases between. Germline loops: CDR1 GTSNPN, CDR2 SVGIG (reference sequence). This CDR3 contains 13 residues. This chain's CDR3 is CAWSVTRSNEQFF. The CDR3 DNA sequence: TGTGCCTGGAGTGTAACTAGGAGCAATGAGCAGTTCTTC.

V usage is TRBV9 and J usage is TRBJ1-6; possibly TRBD1 for D (5 bases). This CDR3 is built from 15 residues. The germline V gene encodes CDR1 SGDLS and CDR2 YYNGEE. The V end lost 3 bases, the J end lost 1 base, and 8 bases lay between the germline ends. In DNA, the CDR3 is TGTGCCAGCAGCGCCAGGGCGTCCTATAATTCACCCCTCCACTTT. It translates to CASSARASYNSPLHF.

This chain connects TRBV14 to TRBJ2-7; D gene uncertain. The CDR3 is 18 amino acids. CDR1 is SGHDN and CDR2 is FVKESK in the germline V gene. V shed 0 bases and J shed 6 bases, with 24 bases lying between them. CDR3 sequence (DNA): TGTGCCAGCAGCCAAGATAGGTCTGCACTACCCCTTTATAGCGAGCAGTACTTC. It yields the protein CASSQDRSALPLYSEQYF.

In this sample, this clone turned up once. The chain has TRBV6-5 and TRBJ2-3; D perhaps matches TRBD1 (5 bases). The CDR3 length is 11 residues. The germline V gene has CDR1 MNHEY and CDR2 SVGAGI. The ends were cut back, 7 bases at V and 6 bases at J, with 8 bases in the middle. The CDR3 DNA is TGTGCCAGCAAGCACAGGGATACGCAGTATTTT. This translates into CASKHRDTQYF.

This clone was observed a few times. The CDR3 nucleotides are TGTGCCAGTAGTATAGGCCCGGGGACAGGGAGGGACACTGAAGCTTTCTTT. Amino acids: CASSIGPGTGRDTEAFF. V is TRBV19 and J is TRBJ1-1; TRBD1 agrees at 9 bases. The V segment lost 1 base and the J segment 3 bases; nucleotides outside the gene matches: 9. The CDR3 contains 17 residues. In germline, CDR1 is LNHDA, CDR2 SQIVND (reference sequence). Full variable domain (outside the CDR3, taken from reference TRBV19 and TRBJ1-1): DGGITQSPKYLFRKEGQNVTLSCEQNLNHDAMYWYRQDPGQGLRLIYYSQIVNDFQKGDIAEGYSVSREKKESFPLTVTSAQKNPTAFYLCASSIGPGTGRDTEAFFGQGTRLTVV.

This clone appeared a few times. The rearrangement links TRBV2 to TRBJ2-5; 12 nucleotides match TRBD2. Looked up from germline, CDR1 is SNHLY and CDR2 is FYNNEI. The CDR3 spans 16 residues. Trimming removed 6 bases from V and 5 bases from J; junction bases left unmatched: 10. CDR3 coding DNA: TGTGCCAGCAGCAGTCAACTAGCGGGGGGAGGGGAGACCCAGTACTTC. Translated, it gives CASSSQLAGGGETQYF.

The J gene is TRBJ2-1, the V gene TRBV5-5; 14 positions match TRBD2. This CDR3 spans 17 amino acids. From germline, CDR1 is SGHKS and CDR2 YYEKEE (reference sequence). Trimming removed 1 base from V and 3 bases from J; junction bases left unmatched: 3. This chain's CDR3 is CASSLLGTSGSYNEQFF. CDR3 bases: TGTGCCAGCAGCTTGTTAGGGACTAGCGGGAGCTACAATGAGCAGTTCTTC.

The rearrangement uses TRBV5-1 and TRBJ2-3; D possibly corresponds to TRBD1 (5 bases). The CDR3 consists of 14 residues. Trimming took off 1 base at V and 2 bases at J, with 8 bases between the two ends. In germline, CDR1 is SGHRS, CDR2 YFSETQ. CDR3 region: CASSLTGPTDTQYF. The CDR3 region has the DNA TGCGCCAGCAGCTTGACAGGACCCACAGATACGCAGTATTTT.

The V call is TRBV9, the J call TRBJ2-1; possible D gene TRBD2, 6 bases. The CDR3 loop spans 16 amino acids. Trimming took off 4 bases at V and 6 bases at J, with 20 bases between the two ends. Germline assignment: CDR1 SGDLS and CDR2 YYNGEE. CDR3 sequence reads: CASSLNSGQPGNEQFF. CDR3 bases: TGTGCCAGCAGCTTAAACAGCGGGCAACCCGGCAATGAGCAGTTCTTC.

The V and J genes are TRBV19 and TRBJ2-7; D unclear. V lost 2 bases and J lost 1, with 9 bases in between. The CDR3 spans 14 residues. Germline CDR1 reads LNHDA; CDR2 reads SQIVND (reference sequence). CDR3 amino acids: CASSISRVSYEQYF. The CDR3 DNA is TGTGCCAGTAGTATAAGCCGGGTGTCCTACGAGCAGTACTTC.

This sequence joins TRBV27 and TRBJ2-7; 8 nucleotides line up with TRBD2. J was trimmed by 3 bases and V by 3 bases; bases with no gene match: 7. This CDR3 is 15 amino acids long. The germline CDR1 and CDR2 sequences are MNHEY and SMNVEV (reference sequence). CDR3 in DNA: TGTGCCAGCAGTTTGGAGCGCGGGGGGATCTACGAGCAGTACTTC. As protein: CASSLERGGIYEQYF.

The V call is TRBV11-3, the J call TRBJ1-1; D is unresolved. V shed 0 bases and J shed 2 bases, with 7 bases lying between them. The CDR3 is 14 amino acids. Per the germline V gene, CDR1 is SGHNT and CDR2 is YENEEA. Here the CDR3 reads CASSLDPGNTEAFF. The CDR3 DNA reads as TGTGCCAGCAGCTTAGATCCAGGAAACACTGAAGCTTTCTTT.

Comment on this clone: Its ends do not fully match the called genes, so a read error is possible. V and J are TRBV7-9 and TRBJ2-5; 8 nucleotides align to TRBD2. CDR1 and CDR2 from the germline V gene are SEHNR and FQNEAQ (reference sequence). This CDR3 has 14 amino acids. For the CDR3, the DNA is TGTGCCAGCTCTGGGGATTACGGCGGGAGGCTTCCGGACTTC. As protein: CASSGDYGGRLPDF.

The J gene is TRBJ1-1, the V gene TRBV11-1; 8 bases map to TRBD1. Germline loops: CDR1 SGHAT, CDR2 FQDESV (reference sequence). The CDR3 has 15 residues. Germline trimming cut 5 bases from V and 3 bases from J; bases unmatched to any gene: 8. CDR3 amino acids: CASSKDRGGDTEAFF. CDR3 sequence (DNA): TGTGCCAGCAGCAAAGACAGGGGAGGGGACACTGAAGCTTTCTTT.

By share, this clone ranks as medium-sized (0.01 to 0.1%). V and J are TRBV6-1 and TRBJ1-5, with no clear D. Germline V gene lookup returns CDR1 MNHNS and CDR2 SASEGT. CDR3 length: 15 residues. V lost 3 bases to trimming and J lost 0 bases, with 9 bases between them. CDR3 protein: CASSDWLVSNQPQHF. Written as DNA, the CDR3 is TGTGCCAGCAGTGACTGGCTCGTTAGCAATCAGCCCCAGCATTTT.

V and J are TRBV19 and TRBJ1-4; 7 nucleotides match TRBD1. The CDR3 runs 15 residues. V dropped 6 bases and J dropped 1; count of bases not matched to a gene: 5. CDR1 and CDR2 (germline): LNHDA, SQIVND (reference sequence). CDR3 in DNA: TGTGCCAGTAGGAGGGGACAGAGAACTAATGAAAAACTGTTTTTT. Amino acids: CASRRGQRTNEKLFF. The whole variable domain, remainder taken from reference TRBV19 and TRBJ1-4, is DGGITQSPKYLFRKEGQNVTLSCEQNLNHDAMYWYRQDPGQGLRLIYYSQIVNDFQKGDIAEGYSVSREKKESFPLTVTSAQKNPTAFYLCASRRGQRTNEKLFFGSGTQLSVL.

The rearrangement links TRBV5-4 to TRBJ2-7, with D possibly TRBD2 on 6 matching bases. CDR1 and CDR2 from the germline V gene are SGHNT and YYREEE (reference sequence). CDR3 length: 16 residues. Trimming took 4 bases from V and 4 from J, leaving 21 bases between them. The CDR3 DNA sequence: TGTGCCAGCAGCCCGGGCGGGACTGGAGCCCTTTACGAGCAGTACTTC. This codes for CASSPGGTGALYEQYF.

The chain recombines TRBV19 with TRBJ2-2, with 10 nucleotides matching TRBD1. Germline loops: CDR1 LNHDA, CDR2 SQIVND (reference sequence). The CDR3 loop spans 17 amino acids. J lost 6 bases, V lost 5 bases, and 12 bases had no gene match. CDR3 residues: CASSPRTGGLFAGELFF. DNA for the CDR3: TGTGCCAGTAGTCCTAGGACAGGGGGATTGTTTGCCGGGGAGCTGTTTTTT.

The chain carries TRBV5-1 and TRBJ2-3; the match to TRBD2 covers 9 bases. Germline V gene sequence: CDR1 SGHRS, CDR2 YFSETQ. The V segment lost 4 bases and the J segment 0 bases; nucleotides outside the gene matches: 3. The CDR3 has 15 residues. CDR3 bases: TGCGCCAGCAGCCTAGCGGGACCTAGCACAGATACGCAGTATTTT. Protein product: CASSLAGPSTDTQYF.

The V gene is TRBV5-1, the J gene TRBJ2-7; 10 nucleotides match TRBD1. This CDR3 comprises 15 residues. After removal of 0 bases from V and 5 bases from J, the junction contained 5 bases not matched to a gene. Per the germline V gene, CDR1 is SGHRS and CDR2 is YFSETQ. CDR3 nucleotides: TGCGCCAGCAGCTTGGGACGAGACAGGGGGCACGAGCAGTACTTC. Protein sequence: CASSLGRDRGHEQYF.

The chain links TRBV11-3 to TRBJ2-7; D remains unclear. Per the germline V gene, CDR1 is SGHNT and CDR2 is YENEEA. V was trimmed by 3 bases and J by 1 base, leaving 25 bases between them. This CDR3 spans 19 amino acids. Here the CDR3 reads CASSFLALRVGSSSYEQYF. Here the CDR3 DNA reads TGTGCCAGCAGCTTTTTAGCACTCCGGGTGGGTTCTAGTTCCTACGAGCAGTACTTC.